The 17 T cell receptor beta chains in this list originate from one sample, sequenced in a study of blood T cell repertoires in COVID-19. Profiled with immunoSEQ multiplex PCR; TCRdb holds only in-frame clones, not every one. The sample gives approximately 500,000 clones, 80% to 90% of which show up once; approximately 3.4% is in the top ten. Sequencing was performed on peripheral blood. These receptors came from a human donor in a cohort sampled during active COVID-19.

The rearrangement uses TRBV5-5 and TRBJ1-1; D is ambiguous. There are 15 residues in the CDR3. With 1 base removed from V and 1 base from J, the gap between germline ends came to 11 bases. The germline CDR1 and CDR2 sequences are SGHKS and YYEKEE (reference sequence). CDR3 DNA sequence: TGTGCCAGCAGCTTGTGGTCGTCTAGGAACACTGAAGCTTTCTTT. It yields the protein CASSLWSSRNTEAFF.

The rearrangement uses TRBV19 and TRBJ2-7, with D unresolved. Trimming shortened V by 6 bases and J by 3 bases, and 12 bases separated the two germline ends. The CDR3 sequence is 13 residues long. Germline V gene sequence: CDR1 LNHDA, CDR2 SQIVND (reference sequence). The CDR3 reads CASSLEGGYEQYF. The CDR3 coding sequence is TGTGCCAGTAGCCTCGAAGGCGGCTACGAGCAGTACTTC.

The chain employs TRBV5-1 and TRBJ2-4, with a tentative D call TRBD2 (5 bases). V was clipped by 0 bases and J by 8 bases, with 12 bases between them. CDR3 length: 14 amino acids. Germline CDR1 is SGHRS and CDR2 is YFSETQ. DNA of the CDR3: TGCGCCAGCAGCTTGGGTACGGTGGGAGACATTCAGTACTTC. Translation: CASSLGTVGDIQYF.

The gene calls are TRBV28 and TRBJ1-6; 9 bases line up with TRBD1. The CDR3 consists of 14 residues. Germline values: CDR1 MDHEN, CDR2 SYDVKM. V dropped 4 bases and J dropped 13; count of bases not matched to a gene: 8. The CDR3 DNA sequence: TGTGCCAGCAGTTCCCCCGGGACAGGGACTCCCCTCCACTTT. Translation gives CASSSPGTGTPLHF.

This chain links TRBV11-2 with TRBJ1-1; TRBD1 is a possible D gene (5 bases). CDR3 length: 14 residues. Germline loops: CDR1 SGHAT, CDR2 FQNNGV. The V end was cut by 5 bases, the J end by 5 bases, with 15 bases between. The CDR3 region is CASSLHSGDTEAFF. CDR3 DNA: TGTGCCAGCAGCCTGCACTCGGGGGATACTGAAGCTTTCTTT.

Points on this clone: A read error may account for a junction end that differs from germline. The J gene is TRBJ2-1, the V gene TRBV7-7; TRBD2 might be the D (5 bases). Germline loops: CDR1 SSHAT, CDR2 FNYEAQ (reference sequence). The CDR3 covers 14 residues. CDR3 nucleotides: TGTGCTAGCAGCTTAGATGGAGGATCCAATGAGCAGTTCTTC. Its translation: CASSLDGGSNEQFF.

The CDR3 sequence is CASSLVGGFGQAFF. The CDR3 nucleotides are TGTGCCAGCAGCTTGGTAGGGGGTTTCGGGCAAGCTTTCTTT. The chain recombines TRBV5-8 with TRBJ1-1; a weak D match, TRBD1 (6 bases). The CDR3 sequence is 14 residues long. V was cut by 0 bases and J by 9 bases, with 15 bases left in between. CDR1 and CDR2 from the germline V gene are SGHTS and YDEGEE.

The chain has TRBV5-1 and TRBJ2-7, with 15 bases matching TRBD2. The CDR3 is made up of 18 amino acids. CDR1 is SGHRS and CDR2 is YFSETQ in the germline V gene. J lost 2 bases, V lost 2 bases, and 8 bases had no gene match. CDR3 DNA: TGCGCCAGCAGCTTTGCAGCGGGACTAGCGGGAGGACCCTACGAGCAGTACTTC. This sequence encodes CASSFAAGLAGGPYEQYF.

The CDR3 spells CASSYKRGHLIYEQYF. CDR3 DNA: TGTGCCAGCAGTTATAAAAGGGGGCACTTGATCTACGAGCAGTACTTC. The genes are TRBV27 and TRBJ2-7, with 7 bases aligning to TRBD1. The ends lost 4 bases at V and 3 bases at J; junction bases unmatched: 12. The CDR3 runs to 16 residues. Germline values: CDR1 MNHEY, CDR2 SMNVEV (reference sequence).

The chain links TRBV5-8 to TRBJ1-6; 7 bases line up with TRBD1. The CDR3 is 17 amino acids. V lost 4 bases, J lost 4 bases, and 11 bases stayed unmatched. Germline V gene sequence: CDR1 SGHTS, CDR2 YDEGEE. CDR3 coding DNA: TGTGCCAGCAGCCGAATCCGGGACAGCCTATATAATTCACCCCTCCACTTT. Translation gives CASSRIRDSLYNSPLHF. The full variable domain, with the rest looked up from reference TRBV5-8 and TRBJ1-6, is EAGVTQSPTHLIKTRGQQATLRCSPISGHTSVYWYQQALGLGLQFLLWYDEGEERNRGNFPPRFSGRQFPNYSSELNVNALELEDSALYLCASSRIRDSLYNSPLHFGNGTRLTVT.

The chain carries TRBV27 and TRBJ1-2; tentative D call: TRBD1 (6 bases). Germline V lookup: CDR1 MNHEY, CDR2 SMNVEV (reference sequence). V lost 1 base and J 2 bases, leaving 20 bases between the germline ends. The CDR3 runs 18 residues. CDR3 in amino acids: CASSLYGDMEMENYGYTF. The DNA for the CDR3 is TGTGCCAGCAGTTTATACGGGGACATGGAGATGGAGAACTATGGCTACACCTTC.

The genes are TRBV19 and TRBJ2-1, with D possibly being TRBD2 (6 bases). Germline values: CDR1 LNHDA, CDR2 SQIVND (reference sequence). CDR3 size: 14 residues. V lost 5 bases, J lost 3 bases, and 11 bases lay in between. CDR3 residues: CASSPWTNYNEQFF. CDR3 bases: TGTGCCAGTAGTCCTTGGACTAACTACAATGAGCAGTTCTTC.

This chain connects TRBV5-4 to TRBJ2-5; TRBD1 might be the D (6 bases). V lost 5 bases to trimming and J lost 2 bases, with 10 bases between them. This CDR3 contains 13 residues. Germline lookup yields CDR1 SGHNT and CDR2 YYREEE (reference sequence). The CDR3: CASRTDRQETQYF. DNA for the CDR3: TGTGCCAGCAGGACGGACAGACAAGAGACCCAGTACTTC.

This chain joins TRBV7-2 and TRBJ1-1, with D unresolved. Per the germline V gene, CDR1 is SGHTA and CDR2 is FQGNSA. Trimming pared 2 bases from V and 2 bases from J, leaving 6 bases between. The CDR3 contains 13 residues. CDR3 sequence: CASSLSVNTEAFF. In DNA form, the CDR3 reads TGTGCCAGCAGCTTATCAGTCAACACTGAAGCTTTCTTT.

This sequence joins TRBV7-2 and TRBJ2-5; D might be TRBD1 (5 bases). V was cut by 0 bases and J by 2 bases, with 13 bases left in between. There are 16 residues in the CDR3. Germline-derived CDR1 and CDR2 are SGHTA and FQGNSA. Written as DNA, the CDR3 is TGTGCCAGCAGCTTAGCAAATAACAGGCTACAAGAGACCCAGTACTTC. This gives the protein CASSLANNRLQETQYF.

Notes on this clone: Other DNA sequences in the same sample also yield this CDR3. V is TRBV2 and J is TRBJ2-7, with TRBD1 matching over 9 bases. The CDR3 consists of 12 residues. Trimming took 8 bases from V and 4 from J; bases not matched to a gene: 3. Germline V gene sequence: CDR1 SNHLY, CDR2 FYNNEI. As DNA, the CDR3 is TGTGCCAGCCGGACAGGGGTTTACGAGCAGTACTTC. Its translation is CASRTGVYEQYF.

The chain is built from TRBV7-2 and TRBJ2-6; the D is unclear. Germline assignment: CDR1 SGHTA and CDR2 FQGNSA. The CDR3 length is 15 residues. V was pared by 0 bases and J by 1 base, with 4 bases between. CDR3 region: CASSLALSGANVLTF. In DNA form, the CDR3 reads TGTGCCAGCAGCTTAGCCCTATCTGGGGCCAACGTCCTGACTTTC.